These 17 T cell receptor beta chains share one sample of origin, sequenced in a study of T cell changes during pregnancy in multiple sclerosis. Assay used: immunoSEQ multiplex PCR; TCRdb lists only in-frame clones, some missing. Found here are about 30,000 clones, 90% of them singletons; the top ten hold 0.44%. The sample in question was CD4+ T cells from peripheral blood mononuclear cells, obtained in the second trimester of pregnancy. These receptors all stem from a female donor in good health, enrolled as a control in a pregnancy study.

This clone was seen a few times. The CDR3 region is CAIGTSANTGELFF. CDR3 sequence (DNA): TGTGCCATCGGGACTAGCGCGAACACCGGGGAGCTGTTTTTT. V usage is TRBV10-3 and J usage is TRBJ2-2, with 10 bases matching TRBD2. Looked up from germline, CDR1 is ENHRY and CDR2 is SYGVKD. Germline trimming cut 8 bases from V and 0 bases from J; bases unmatched to any gene: 0. The CDR3 contains 14 residues.

The rearrangement uses TRBV7-8 and TRBJ2-2; D remains unclear. Between the trimmed V and J ends, which lost 2 bases and 6 bases, there was a span of 4 bases. Germline CDR1 reads SGHVS; CDR2 reads FQNEAQ. The CDR3 is 12 residues long. CDR3: CASSLWPGELFF. The CDR3 coding sequence is TGTGCCAGCAGCTTATGGCCCGGGGAGCTGTTTTTT.

The chain recombines TRBV4-3 with TRBJ2-2; no definite D call. Trimming removed 4 bases at V and 5 bases at J, with 14 bases between. The CDR3 spans 15 residues. CDR1 and CDR2 (germline): LGHNA, YSLEER. The CDR3 loop reads CASSLEGSRTGELFF. The DNA of the CDR3 is TGCGCCAGCAGCCTGGAAGGTTCGAGGACCGGGGAGCTGTTTTTT.

The V call is TRBV9, the J call TRBJ1-2, with D possibly being TRBD1 (6 bases). Trimming left V 3 bases short and J 4 bases short, with 22 bases between. Germline V gene sequence: CDR1 SGDLS, CDR2 YYNGEE. The CDR3 runs to 17 residues. CDR3 residues: CASSAPQFGTRTYGYTF. The DNA for the CDR3 is TGTGCCAGCAGCGCCCCCCAGTTCGGGACAAGGACCTATGGCTACACCTTC.

The chain links TRBV27 to TRBJ1-1; 8 bases line up with TRBD1. Germline trimming cut 6 bases from V and 6 bases from J; bases unmatched to any gene: 9. Germline-derived CDR1 and CDR2 are MNHEY and SMNVEV (reference sequence). The CDR3 has 14 amino acids. The CDR3 nucleotides are TGTGCCAGCAGGGGGGACAGGATCAGTGCTGAAGCTTTCTTT. This translates into CASRGDRISAEAFF.

The chain has TRBV6-5 and TRBJ1-6; D is perhaps TRBD1 (5 bases). Germline values: CDR1 MNHEY, CDR2 SVGAGI. V was clipped by 5 bases and J by 5 bases, with 7 bases between them. CDR3 length: 13 residues. The CDR3 coding sequence is TGTGCCAGCAGTGGACAAAATAATTCACCCCTCCACTTT. Translating gives CASSGQNNSPLHF.

The chain links TRBV11-3 to TRBJ2-5; the D is unclear. From germline, CDR1 is SGHNT and CDR2 YENEEA. V lost 5 bases and J lost 5, with 18 bases in between. This CDR3 is 15 amino acids long. CDR3 bases: TGTGCCAGCAGCCAATCAGCGCTAGGCATGGAGACCCAGTACTTC. Translation gives CASSQSALGMETQYF.

V gene TRBV5-6 combines with J gene TRBJ1-1, with unresolved D. This CDR3 is 13 amino acids long. The germline V and J ends were trimmed by 4 bases and 4 bases, with 11 bases remaining between them. In germline, CDR1 is SGHDT, CDR2 YYEEEE. Here the CDR3 reads CASSHPGPTEAFF. The DNA for the CDR3 is TGTGCCAGCAGCCACCCGGGTCCCACTGAAGCTTTCTTT.

This chain uses TRBV19 with TRBJ1-5, with a weak D call TRBD1 (5 bases). Between the trimmed V and J ends, which lost 6 bases and 0 bases, there was a span of 12 bases. CDR3 length equals 15 residues. Germline V gene data show CDR1 as LNHDA and CDR2 as SQIVND (reference sequence). The CDR3 DNA is TGTGCCAGTAGGACTGGGGGGTATAGCAATCAGCCCCAGCATTTT. Its translation: CASRTGGYSNQPQHF.

The rearrangement links TRBV2 to TRBJ1-1, with D tentatively TRBD1 (5 bases). CDR1 SNHLY and CDR2 FYNNEI come from the germline V gene. The CDR3 loop spans 13 amino acids. V was cut by 11 bases and J by 0 bases, with 13 bases left in between. The CDR3 DNA sequence: TGTGCCGCCCTGAAGGGGCTGAACACTGAAGCTTTCTTT. Amino acid sequence: CAALKGLNTEAFF.

The genes are TRBV5-4 and TRBJ2-2, with 9 nucleotides matching TRBD2. The germline CDR1 and CDR2 sequences are SGHNT and YYREEE (reference sequence). The V segment lost 0 bases and the J segment 1 base; nucleotides outside the gene matches: 4. The CDR3 loop spans 17 amino acids. The CDR3 bases are TGTGCCAGCAGCTTGGTGCTAGCGGGGATGAACACCGGGGAGCTGTTTTTT. It translates to CASSLVLAGMNTGELFF.

The chain recombines TRBV7-9 with TRBJ2-3; 11 bases align to TRBD2. Germline V CDR1 and CDR2: SEHNR, FQNEAQ (reference sequence). V lost 5 bases, J lost 4 bases, and 5 bases stayed unmatched. This CDR3 spans 15 amino acids. The DNA of the CDR3 is TGTGCCAGCAGCGTTAGCGGGGGGGCCCCAGATACGCAGTATTTT. Protein product: CASSVSGGAPDTQYF.

The genes are TRBV12-5 and TRBJ1-5, with 10 bases matching TRBD1. The CDR3 is 14 amino acids. After removal of 6 bases from V and 4 bases from J, the junction contained 3 bases not matched to a gene. Germline values: CDR1 LGHNT, CDR2 FRNRAP. The CDR3 region is CASGPGQGNQPQHF. The CDR3, as DNA: TGTGCTAGTGGCCCGGGACAGGGGAATCAGCCCCAGCATTTT.

The chain uses TRBV14 and TRBJ2-1; 11 nucleotides match TRBD2. Germline V gives CDR1 SGHDN, CDR2 FVKESK. The CDR3 has 18 amino acids. The V and J ends lost 1 base and 3 bases, in that order; junction bases with no gene match: 8. CDR3 residues: CASSQVPRGLAGYNEQFF. In DNA, the CDR3 is TGTGCCAGCAGCCAAGTACCCCGAGGACTAGCGGGCTACAATGAGCAGTTCTTC.

This chain uses TRBV4-3 with TRBJ2-5; 8 positions agree with TRBD2. V gave up 1 base and J gave up 7 bases; unmatched junction bases: 5. Germline V gives CDR1 LGHNA, CDR2 YSLEER. There are 14 residues in the CDR3. CDR3 in DNA: TGCGCCAGCAGCCAAGCGGGACTAGAGGGGACCCAGTACTTC. Its protein product is CASSQAGLEGTQYF.

The J gene is TRBJ1-4, the V gene TRBV30; 12 bases are shared with TRBD1. This CDR3 has 15 amino acids. V shed 4 bases, J shed 8 bases, and the junction held 8 bases outside the gene matches. From germline, CDR1 is GTSNPN and CDR2 SVGIG (reference sequence). As DNA, the CDR3 is TGTGCCTGGACACCGGGACAGGGGGCCTCGGAAAAACTGTTTTTT. Its translation: CAWTPGQGASEKLFF.

The sample holds one count of this clone. J is TRBJ1-2 and V is TRBV5-1; D remains unclear. The CDR3 runs 14 residues. Germline V gene lookup returns CDR1 SGHRS and CDR2 YFSETQ. V lost 5 bases and J lost 5, with 16 bases in between. The CDR3 region has the DNA TGCGCCAGCAGAAACCCACCGGGCGGGTATGGCTACACCTTC. The encoded protein is CASRNPPGGYGYTF.